This entry features one T cell receptor beta chain sequence. Trimming removed 3 bases at V and 7 bases at J, with 13 bases between. The CDR3 consists of 14 residues. The germline gives CDR1 SGHTA, CDR2 FQGNSA. The authors ran the immunoSEQ assay, v3.0, at survey level. Profiled with immunoSEQ multiplex PCR; TCRdb holds only in-frame clones, not every one. The sample includes tens of thousands of clones, roughly 85% of them seen just once. These data belong to a study of long-term antiretroviral therapy in people with HIV. The study drew at least one pre-ART and at least two post-ART PBMC samples from every donor.

This chain uses TRBV7-2 with TRBJ1-3, with a possible D match to TRBD1 (5 bases). This receptor was taken from a man aged 18 to 35 with HIV. The specimen was unsorted PBMCs, collected approximately 3.3 years after starting antiretroviral therapy. The CDR3 DNA sequence: TGTGCCAGCAGCTTTGAGGGGCTCGGGAACACCATATATTTT. This gives the protein CASSFEGLGNTIYF. Complete variable domain (other parts from reference TRBV7-2 and TRBJ1-3): GAGVSQSPSNKVTEKGKDVELRCDPISGHTALYWYRQSLGQGLEFLIYFQGNSAPDKSGLPSDRFSAERTGGSVSTLTIQRTQQEDSAVYLCASSFEGLGNTIYFGEGSWLTVV.